This T cell receptor beta chain was captured by sequencing in a study of cytomegalovirus exposure and HLA in healthy donors. Among the roughly 120 subjects of the validation cohort, separate from the approximately 670-subject first cohort, were the donors. Germline V gene lookup returns CDR1 MNHEY and CDR2 SVGAGI. V was pared by 8 bases and J by 2 bases, with 16 bases between. The CDR3 has 14 amino acids. Study results and caveats: Most TCR sequences were rare, but some public TCRs occurred in many donors. According to the study, approximately 150 TCR beta chains were cytomegalovirus-associated.

Remarks on this clone: Its target is not known.

The repertoire was sequenced with immunoSEQ multiplex PCR; TCRdb's copy has only in-frame clones and lacks some. The sample lists 260,000 or so clones, 80% to 95% occurring once. Sequencing was performed on PBMCs. This TCR came from a woman in her 30s in good health and CMV-seronegative. The V and J genes are TRBV6-5 and TRBJ2-7; D gene unclear. The CDR3 spells CASVQPGPPYEQYF. For the CDR3, the DNA is TGTGCCAGCGTACAACCCGGGCCACCCTACGAGCAGTACTTC.